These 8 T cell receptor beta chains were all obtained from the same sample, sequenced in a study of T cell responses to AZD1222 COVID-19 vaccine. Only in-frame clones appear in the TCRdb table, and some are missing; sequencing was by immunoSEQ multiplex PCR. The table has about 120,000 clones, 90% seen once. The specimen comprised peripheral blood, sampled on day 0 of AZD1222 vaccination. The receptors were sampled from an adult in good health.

The CDR3 reads CASRARVTEAFF. The CDR3 region has the DNA TGTGCCAGTCGAGCGAGGGTCACTGAAGCTTTCTTT. This rearrangement joins TRBV27 to TRBJ1-1; D is ambiguous. The CDR3 is 12 amino acids. V was trimmed by 9 bases and J by 4 bases, leaving 12 bases between them. Germline V lookup: CDR1 MNHEY, CDR2 SMNVEV (reference sequence).

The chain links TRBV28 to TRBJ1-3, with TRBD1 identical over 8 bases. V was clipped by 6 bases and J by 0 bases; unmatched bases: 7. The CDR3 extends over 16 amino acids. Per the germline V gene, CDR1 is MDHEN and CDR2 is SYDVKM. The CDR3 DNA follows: TGTGCCAGCAGGAATGCAGGGGGCCACTCTGGAAACACCATATATTTT. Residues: CASRNAGGHSGNTIYF. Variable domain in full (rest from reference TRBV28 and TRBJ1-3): DVKVTQSSRYLVKRTGEKVFLECVQDMDHENMFWYRQDPGLGLRLIYFSYDVKMKEKGDIPEGYSVSREKKERFSLILESASTNQTSMYLCASRNAGGHSGNTIYFGEGSWLTVV.

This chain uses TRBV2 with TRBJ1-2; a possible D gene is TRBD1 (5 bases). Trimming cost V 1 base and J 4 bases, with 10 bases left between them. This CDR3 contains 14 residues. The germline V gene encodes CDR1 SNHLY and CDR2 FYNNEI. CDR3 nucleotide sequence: TGTGCCAGCAGTGAAGAAGGGGCTTCCTATGGCTACACCTTC. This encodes CASSEEGASYGYTF.

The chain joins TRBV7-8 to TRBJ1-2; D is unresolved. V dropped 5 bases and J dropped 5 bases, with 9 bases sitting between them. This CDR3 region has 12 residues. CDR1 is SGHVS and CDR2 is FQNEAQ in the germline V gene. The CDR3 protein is CASSPDIYGYTF. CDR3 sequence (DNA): TGTGCCAGCAGCCCCGATATTTATGGCTACACCTTC.

The CDR3 sequence is CASSKGTGETEAFF. The CDR3 region has the DNA TGTGCCAGCAGCAAGGGGACAGGGGAGACTGAAGCTTTCTTT. J is TRBJ1-1 and V is TRBV21-1; TRBD1, the table's D call, was not compared with the DNA. TRBV21-1 has pseudogene status. CDR3 length: 14 amino acids.

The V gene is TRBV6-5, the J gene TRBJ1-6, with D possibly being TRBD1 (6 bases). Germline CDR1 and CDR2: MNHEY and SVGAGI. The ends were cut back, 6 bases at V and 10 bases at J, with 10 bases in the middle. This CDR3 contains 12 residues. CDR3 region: CASRDSGSPLHF. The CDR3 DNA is TGTGCCAGCAGGGACAGTGGATCACCCCTCCACTTT.

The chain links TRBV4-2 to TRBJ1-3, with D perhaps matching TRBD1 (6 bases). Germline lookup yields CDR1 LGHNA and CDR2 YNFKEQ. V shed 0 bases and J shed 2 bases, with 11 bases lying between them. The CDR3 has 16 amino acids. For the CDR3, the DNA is TGTGCCAGCAGCCAAGATGGCGAGGGGGCTGGAAACACCATATATTTT. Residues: CASSQDGEGAGNTIYF.

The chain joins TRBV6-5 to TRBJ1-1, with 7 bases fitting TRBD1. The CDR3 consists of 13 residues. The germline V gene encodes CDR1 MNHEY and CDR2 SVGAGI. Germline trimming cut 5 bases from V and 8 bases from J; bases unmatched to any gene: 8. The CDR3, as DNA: TGTGCCAGCAGTCACGACAGGGCAGGGGAAGCTTTCTTT. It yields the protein CASSHDRAGEAFF.